The clone carrying this TCR beta chain has more than one count but fewer than ten. The antigen is undetermined. This record comes from a study of identical twins. Whole-study results and caveats: Low generation probability was overrepresented in out-of-frame alpha sequences shared by twins.

The trim removed 4 bases at V and 2 bases at J, leaving 15 bases unmatched. The length of the CDR3 is 18 residues. Germline lookup yields CDR1 SGHAT and CDR2 FQNNGV. TCRdb passed the 5' RACE reads through MiXCR, listing each CDR3 protein once. The sample yields about 690,000 distinct CDR3 sequences, 5.5% to 7.5% seen once. The sample taken for sequencing was naive T cells sorted from blood. This rearrangement joins TRBV11-2 to TRBJ2-3; 7 nucleotides line up with TRBD1. This clonotype was sampled from a man younger than 30 in good health. The DNA for the CDR3 is TGTGCCAGCAGCTCTATGAAGACAGGGCTTACCCTCACAGATACGCAGTATTTT. It specifies CASSSMKTGLTLTDTQYF.